The subject of this entry is one T cell receptor (beta chain). This sample stems from a study of blood T cell repertoires in COVID-19. Turning to the study itself: The United States, Italy and Spain supplied acute and convalescent COVID-19 samples.

Per the germline V gene, CDR1 is SGHNT and CDR2 is YYREEE (reference sequence). The V and J ends lost 1 base and 5 bases respectively, with 9 bases between them. CDR3 length: 13 residues. Authors' analysis steps: Counts of nucleated cells, estimated from reference gene primer amplification, were obtained. Assay: immunoSEQ multiplex PCR; the TCRdb copy retains only in-frame clones and omits some. That table furnishes V, J and clone size, whereas the DNA furnished D and trimming. Of fewer than 600,000 clones listed, nearly 90% were seen once; the top ten hold around 0.9%. Sample: peripheral blood. This TCR was sampled from a man younger than 35 with COVID-19, enrolled during active disease. V is TRBV5-4 and J is TRBJ2-5, with D possibly matching TRBD2 (5 bases). The CDR3 DNA reads as TGTGCCAGCAGCTTGTTCGGGGATGAGACCCAGTACTTC. Its protein product is CASSLFGDETQYF. The full variable domain, its missing parts supplied by reference TRBV5-4 and TRBJ2-5, is ETGVTQSPTHLIKTRGQQVTLRCSSQSGHNTVSWYQQALGQGPQFIFQYYREEENGRGNFPPRFSGLQFPNYSSELNVNALELDDSALYLCASSLFGDETQYFGPGTRLLVL.